Listed here are 17 T cell receptor beta chains from one sample, sequenced in a study of T cell repertoires in ileal Crohn's disease. The time point here: neoterminal ileum biopsy at postoperative endoscopy, about 6 months after surgery. The data were produced by immunoSEQ multiplex PCR, yet TCRdb's version contains in-frame clones alone and is incomplete. The sample has over 3,500 clones; around 84% are singletons. Material: ileal tissue. The receptor set was obtained from an adult with Crohn's disease.

Points on this clone: Other DNA sequences of this sample code for an identical CDR3. As DNA, the CDR3 is TGCGCCAGCAGCGCGACTAGCGGGGGGCCCAGCACAGATACGCAGTATTTT. Translating it yields CASSATSGGPSTDTQYF. The chain links TRBV5-1 to TRBJ2-3, with TRBD2 matching 13 bases. The CDR3 consists of 17 residues. With V trimmed by 4 bases and J by 0 bases, 5 bases remained unmatched. Per germline, CDR1 SGHRS and CDR2 YFSETQ. Together with reference TRBV5-1 and TRBJ2-3, the CDR3 gives the full variable domain: KAGVTQTPRYLIKTRGQQVTLSCSPISGHRSVSWYQQTPGQGLQFLFEYFSETQRNKGNFPGRFSGRQFSNSRSEMNVSTLELGDSALYLCASSATSGGPSTDTQYFGPGTRLTVL.

The chain is built from TRBV6-5 and TRBJ2-7; tentative D call: TRBD1 (6 bases). V lost 7 bases, J lost 1 base, and 14 bases lay in between. Looked up from germline, CDR1 is MNHEY and CDR2 is SVGAGI. The CDR3 is 14 amino acids. CDR3 protein: CASISGQGSYEQYF. The CDR3 DNA reads as TGTGCCAGCATCTCAGGTCAGGGGTCCTACGAGCAGTACTTC.

V and J are TRBV7-2 and TRBJ1-4; D is undetermined. The CDR3 extends over 12 amino acids. In germline, CDR1 is SGHTA, CDR2 FQGNSA. V was shortened by 2 bases and J by 7 bases, with 5 bases between the two germline ends. The DNA of the CDR3 is TGTGCCAGCAGCTTAAGGAGTGAAAAACTGTTTTTT. Protein sequence: CASSLRSEKLFF.

This rearrangement joins TRBV19 to TRBJ2-3; 11 bases are a match to TRBD2. J lost 0 bases, V lost 5 bases, and 10 bases had no gene match. In germline, CDR1 is LNHDA, CDR2 SQIVND (reference sequence). This CDR3 contains 18 residues. CDR3 sequence reads: CASSGGTSGTPSTDTQYF. CDR3 coding DNA: TGTGCCAGTAGTGGCGGGACTAGCGGAACTCCTAGCACAGATACGCAGTATTTT.

The CDR3, as DNA: TGTGCCCCGGGACAGGGGCACGGGGAGCTGTTTTTT. It encodes CAPGQGHGELFF. The V gene is TRBV7-9, the J gene TRBJ2-2; 10 bases match TRBD1. This CDR3 has 12 amino acids. Germline-derived CDR1 and CDR2 are SEHNR and FQNEAQ (reference sequence). Trimming at V came to 11 bases and at J to 7 bases, leaving 4 bases not matched to a gene.

The chain combines TRBV19 with TRBJ2-2; TRBD1 might be the D (6 bases). CDR3 length: 14 residues. The V and J ends lost 7 bases and 6 bases respectively, with 15 bases between them. Germline V gives CDR1 LNHDA, CDR2 SQIVND (reference sequence). The DNA for the CDR3 is TGTGCCAGTACTTATACAGGGTTAGCCGGGGAGCTGTTTTTT. It yields the protein CASTYTGLAGELFF.

The V and J genes are TRBV7-7 and TRBJ2-5; TRBD2 matches 10 bases. The CDR3 loop spans 17 amino acids. J lost 9 bases, V lost 4 bases, and 17 bases had no gene match. CDR1 is SSHAT, CDR2 FNYEAQ, per germline (reference sequence). CDR3 region: CASSSTTSSGGIPAQYF. The DNA for the CDR3 is TGTGCCAGCAGCTCCACAACCTCTAGCGGGGGTATACCGGCCCAGTACTTC.

This clone was detected once. The V and J genes are TRBV28 and TRBJ2-5; no reliable D call. Near its end, the DNA agrees better with TRBJ2-7, so the J call may be wrong. This CDR3 region has 10 residues. Germline-derived CDR1 and CDR2 are MDHEN and SYDVKM. The CDR3 region is CASRSYEQYF. The DNA for the CDR3 is TGTGCCAGCCGGTCGTACGAGCAGTACTTC.

The chain is built from TRBV28 and TRBJ1-2; D is possibly TRBD1 (6 bases). This CDR3 region has 14 residues. CDR1 MDHEN and CDR2 SYDVKM come from the germline V gene. The V gene lost 5 bases and the J gene lost 3 bases, with 13 bases spanning the gap. The CDR3 DNA reads as TGTGCCAGCAGTCGCCGACAGGATCACTATGGCTACACCTTC. Translated, it gives CASSRRQDHYGYTF.

The chain has TRBV27 and TRBJ2-5; 9 bases map to TRBD2. The CDR3 runs 15 residues. CDR1 is MNHEY and CDR2 is SMNVEV in the germline V gene (reference sequence). J lost 5 bases, V lost 6 bases, and 10 bases had no gene match. CDR3 in amino acids: CASRRAGGRRETQYF. DNA of the CDR3: TGTGCCAGCAGACGGGCGGGGGGGCGGAGGGAGACCCAGTACTTC.

The chain carries TRBV29-1 and TRBJ1-2, with D maybe TRBD1 (6 bases). Germline loops: CDR1 SQVTM, CDR2 ANQGSEA. The CDR3 is 14 residues long. V was shortened by 7 bases and J by 8 bases, with 23 bases between the two germline ends. CDR3 in amino acids: CSATSRGVLKGYTF. Written as DNA, the CDR3 is TGCAGCGCCACCAGCAGGGGAGTTCTAAAAGGCTACACCTTC.

The J gene is TRBJ2-2, the V gene TRBV2; D unclear. V was cut by 6 bases and J by 6 bases, with 11 bases left in between. Germline assignment: CDR1 SNHLY and CDR2 FYNNEI. The CDR3 is 13 amino acids. The CDR3 loop reads CASSPTGAGELFF. CDR3 nucleotide sequence: TGTGCCAGCAGCCCCACGGGTGCCGGGGAGCTGTTTTTT.

This chain uses TRBV4-1 with TRBJ2-1; TRBD2 matches 13 bases. The CDR3 has 14 amino acids. V trimming: 7 bases; J trimming: 6 bases; junction bases outside the gene matches: 3. Germline V gene data show CDR1 as MGHRA and CDR2 as YSYEKL. The CDR3 sequence: CASKLAGGVNEQFF. The CDR3 DNA follows: TGCGCCAGCAAACTAGCGGGGGGGGTCAATGAGCAGTTCTTC.

The V and J genes are TRBV13 and TRBJ1-2; 12 nucleotides align to TRBD1. The CDR3 has 14 residues. CDR1 is PRHDT and CDR2 is FYEKMQ in the germline V gene (reference sequence). Trimming took 4 bases from V and 4 from J; bases not matched to a gene: 1. DNA of the CDR3: TGTGCCAGCAGCTGGGACAGGGGGCTCTATGGCTACACCTTC. Protein product: CASSWDRGLYGYTF.

The V gene is TRBV5-4, the J gene TRBJ1-1; possibly TRBD1 for D (5 bases). Trimming removed 1 base at V and 5 bases at J, with 9 bases between. The germline gives CDR1 SGHNT, CDR2 YYREEE (reference sequence). The CDR3 covers 13 residues. In DNA, the CDR3 is TGTGCCAGCAGCTTGAACGGGGGTACTGAAGCTTTCTTT. Its protein is CASSLNGGTEAFF.

This chain connects TRBV7-2 to TRBJ2-7; the D gene is possibly TRBD2 (5 bases). Germline-derived CDR1 and CDR2 are SGHTA and FQGNSA. The CDR3 length is 13 residues. V was pared by 4 bases and J by 2 bases, with 9 bases between. The CDR3 sequence is CASSSDFTYEQYF. CDR3 in DNA: TGTGCCAGCAGCTCGGACTTTACCTACGAGCAGTACTTC.

This chain joins TRBV11-2 and TRBJ2-7; possibly TRBD1 for D (6 bases). With 5 bases removed from V and 1 base from J, the gap between germline ends came to 15 bases. The CDR3 runs to 15 residues. CDR1 is SGHAT and CDR2 is FQNNGV in the germline V gene. In DNA form, the CDR3 reads TGTGCCAGCAGCAGAACCGGGACACAATCCTACGAGCAGTACTTC. Its protein is CASSRTGTQSYEQYF.